The entry below describes one TCR beta chain. This sample was included in a study of cytomegalovirus exposure and HLA in healthy donors. PCR amplification relied on 60 Vbeta primers (plus 13 Jbeta primers). Assay used: immunoSEQ multiplex PCR; TCRdb lists only in-frame clones, some missing. The table records approximately 200,000 clones, approximately 79% of them present only once. The CDR3 totals 17 residues. V dropped 1 base and J dropped 6 bases, with 20 bases sitting between them. The germline CDR1 and CDR2 sequences are SGHTA and FQGNSA. Specimen: PBMCs. The TCR sequence derives from a girl aged 10 to 17 in good health and CMV-seropositive. V gene TRBV7-2 combines with J gene TRBJ2-3; a weak D match, TRBD2 (7 bases). CDR3 nucleotides: TGTGCCAGCAGCTTAGGGCCAAGGGGGGGCGGTCGGGATACGCAGTATTTT. It encodes CASSLGPRGGGRDTQYF.